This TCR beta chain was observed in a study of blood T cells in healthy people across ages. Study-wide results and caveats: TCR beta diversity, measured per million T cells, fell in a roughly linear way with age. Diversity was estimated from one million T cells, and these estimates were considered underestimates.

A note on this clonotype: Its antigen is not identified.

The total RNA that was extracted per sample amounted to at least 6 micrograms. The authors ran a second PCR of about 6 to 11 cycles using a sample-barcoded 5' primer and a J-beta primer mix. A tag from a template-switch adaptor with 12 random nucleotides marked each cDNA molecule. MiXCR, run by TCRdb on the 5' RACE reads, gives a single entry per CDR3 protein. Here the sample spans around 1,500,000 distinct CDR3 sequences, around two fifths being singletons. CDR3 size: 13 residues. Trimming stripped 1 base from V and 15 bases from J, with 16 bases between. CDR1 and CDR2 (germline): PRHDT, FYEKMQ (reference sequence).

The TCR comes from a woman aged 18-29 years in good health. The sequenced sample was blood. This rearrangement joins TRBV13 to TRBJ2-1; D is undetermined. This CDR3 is CASSLEPHRRVFF. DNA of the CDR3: TGTGCCAGCAGCTTAGAACCCCACCGACGGGTGTTCTTC.